A single sample gave rise to the 22 T cell receptor beta chains below, sequenced in a study of low-dose radiotherapy and immunotherapy resistance in tumors. With TRAV- and TRBV-specific primers, first-strand cDNA was made, covering the alpha and beta chains. With a constant-region primer and a V-primer adapter, TCRs were subjected to 20 PCR cycles of amplification. A single record per CDR3 protein comes from TCRdb applying MiXCR to the reads. There are tens of thousands of distinct CDR3 sequences in the sample; 9.4% occur only once, and 0.95% to 1.3% lies in the top ten. Time point noted: before trial treatment. Sample: PBMCs, taken before treatment. The receptors here all came from a male donor with prostate cancer.

This clonotype occurred many times. This sequence joins TRBV7-2 and TRBJ2-1, with TRBD2 matching over 15 bases. Germline CDR1 reads SGHTA; CDR2 reads FQGNSA. After removal of 5 bases from V and 2 bases from J, the junction contained 4 bases not matched to a gene. There are 17 residues in the CDR3. The CDR3 coding sequence is TGTGCCAGCAGCGAGGGACTAGCGGGAGGCCCCTACAATGAGCAGTTCTTC. Protein: CASSEGLAGGPYNEQFF.

The chain links TRBV9 to TRBJ2-5; 10 nucleotides line up with TRBD2. The CDR3 length is 15 residues. V lost 0 bases, J lost 7 bases, and 6 bases stayed unmatched. The germline CDR1 and CDR2 sequences are SGDLS and YYNGEE. CDR3: CASSVALAGDTTQYF. Written as DNA, the CDR3 is TGTGCCAGCAGCGTAGCCCTAGCGGGAGATACGACCCAGTACTTC.

This clonotype was observed many times. This rearrangement joins TRBV5-1 to TRBJ2-1; D remains ambiguous. The CDR3 runs 15 residues. Germline CDR1 is SGHRS and CDR2 is YFSETQ. V lost 2 bases, J lost 4 bases, and 13 bases lay in between. Here the CDR3 reads CASSFHLGAYNEQFF. The CDR3 nucleotides read TGCGCCAGCAGCTTTCACTTAGGTGCATACAATGAGCAGTTCTTC.

Worth noting for this clonotype: A far larger clone is only one base removed, so a read error is likely. The chain is built from TRBV6-6 and TRBJ1-2; TRBD1 matches 9 bases. The CDR3 length is 16 residues. V shed 6 bases and J 6 bases; nucleotides not matched to a gene: 14. Germline values: CDR1 MNHNY, CDR2 SVGAGI (reference sequence). CDR3 loop: CASSKGQGLHDDGYTF. DNA for the CDR3: TGTGCCAGCAGCAAAGGACAGGGGTTGCACGACGATGGCTACACCTTC.

This clonotype showed up many times. V and J are TRBV4-3 and TRBJ1-4; unclear D gene. Germline V gene lookup returns CDR1 LGHNA and CDR2 YSLEER. The length of the CDR3 is 15 residues. The ends were cut back, 1 base at V and 8 bases at J, with 14 bases in the middle. CDR3 in amino acids: CASSQVSGNGEKLFF. DNA of the CDR3: TGCGCCAGCAGCCAAGTTTCCGGGAACGGAGAAAAACTGTTTTTT.

This clonotype came up many times. For the CDR3, the DNA is TGTGCCAGTAGAAGAGGGGGGAGCACAGATACGCAGTATTTT. Translated, it gives CASRRGGSTDTQYF. V gene TRBV19 combines with J gene TRBJ2-3; perhaps D is TRBD1 or TRBD2 (6 bases each). Germline-derived CDR1 and CDR2 are LNHDA and SQIVND (reference sequence). The CDR3 runs 14 residues. Deletions cut 6 bases from V and 0 bases from J, with 10 bases between.

This clonotype was counted at least ten times. This chain connects TRBV7-2 to TRBJ1-2, with TRBD1 identical over 7 bases. This CDR3 spans 14 amino acids. J lost 6 bases, V lost 5 bases, and 9 bases had no gene match. In germline, CDR1 is SGHTA, CDR2 FQGNSA. The CDR3 spells CASSRRQGPDGYTF. CDR3 bases: TGTGCCAGCAGCCGCAGACAGGGTCCTGATGGCTACACCTTC.

V gene TRBV3-1 combines with J gene TRBJ2-1; D gene uncertain. This CDR3 has 14 amino acids. Trimming took 1 base from V and 3 from J, leaving 7 bases between them. Germline-derived CDR1 and CDR2 are LGHDT and YNNKEL (reference sequence). CDR3: CASSQVNSYNEQFF. In DNA, the CDR3 is TGTGCCAGCAGCCAAGTCAATAGCTACAATGAGCAGTTCTTC.

This clonotype was seen at least ten times. The chain uses TRBV28 and TRBJ1-6; unclear D gene. The CDR3 extends over 17 amino acids. Germline V gene lookup returns CDR1 MDHEN and CDR2 SYDVKM. V was trimmed by 6 bases and J by 0 bases, leaving 15 bases between them. CDR3 coding DNA: TGTGCCAGCAGGGCAGGACGCGAGGGCTCCTATAATTCACCCCTCCACTTT. Translating gives CASRAGREGSYNSPLHF.

This clonotype was picked up many times. V gene TRBV11-2 combines with J gene TRBJ2-1; 7 bases line up with TRBD2. Germline V CDR1 and CDR2: SGHAT, FQNNGV. V was pared by 1 base and J by 10 bases, with 7 bases of the junction left unmatched. This CDR3 has 14 residues. The chain's CDR3 is CASSLAGTTNEQFF. The CDR3 DNA reads as TGTGCCAGCAGCTTAGCCGGGACTACAAACGAGCAGTTCTTC.

This clonotype was counted ten times or more. V gene TRBV29-1 combines with J gene TRBJ1-4; D not certain. The CDR3 covers 13 residues. Trimming pared 4 bases from V and 0 bases from J, leaving 6 bases between. The germline gives CDR1 SQVTM, CDR2 ANQGSEA. The CDR3 loop reads CSVGRTTNEKLFF. In DNA, the CDR3 is TGCAGCGTTGGGAGAACAACTAATGAAAAACTGTTTTTT. The full variable domain, its missing parts supplied by reference TRBV29-1 and TRBJ1-4, is SAVISQKPSRDICQRGTSLTIQCQVDSQVTMMFWYRQQPGQSLTLIATANQGSEATYESGFVIDKFPISRPNLTFSTLTVSNMSPEDSSIYLCSVGRTTNEKLFFGSGTQLSVL.

Ten or more counts support this clonotype. The chain employs TRBV7-2 and TRBJ1-1; the D is unclear. Germline V gives CDR1 SGHTA, CDR2 FQGNSA. V was shortened by 4 bases and J by 4 bases, with 13 bases between the two germline ends. The CDR3 is 14 amino acids. The CDR3 DNA reads TGTGCCAGCAGCTCCGCCGGGGTGCGCACTGAAGCTTTCTTT. Residues: CASSSAGVRTEAFF.

With respect to this clonotype: This may be a read error, as it is one base from a much larger clone. This likely comes from a read error, as the CDR3 has no conserved phenylalanine or tryptophan at its end. V gene TRBV6-6 combines with J gene TRBJ1-5; D call uncertain. Germline values: CDR1 MNHNY, CDR2 SVGAGI (reference sequence). The CDR3 is 17 residues long. Trimming cost V 0 bases and J 4 bases, with 16 bases left between them. The CDR3 nucleotides are TGTGCCAGCAGTTACTCGAAGGGTCGGGGTGCGAATCAGCCCCAGCATCTT. Its protein is CASSYSKGRGANQPQHL.

Turning to this clonotype: A read error is possible here, since a much larger clone lies one base away. The chain employs TRBV4-1 and TRBJ2-5, with D unresolved. The CDR3 length is 15 residues. CDR1 MGHRA and CDR2 YSYEKL come from the germline V gene. CDR3 region: CASSQGAMYQGTQYF. The CDR3 coding sequence is TGCGCCAGCAGCCAAGGGGCGATGTACCAAGGGACCCAGTACTTC.

This clonotype occurred many times. The V call is TRBV7-8, the J call TRBJ1-1, with a tentative D call TRBD1 (5 bases). The V gene's germline CDR1 is SGHVS and CDR2 FQNEAQ. The CDR3 is 14 residues long. Trimming removed 5 bases at V and 3 bases at J, with 13 bases between. The CDR3, as DNA: TGTGCCAGCAGCCTCTTTGGGGGTCACACTGAAGCTTTCTTT. Its protein product is CASSLFGGHTEAFF.

At least ten counts were recorded for this clonotype. The chain uses TRBV28 and TRBJ2-7; 14 positions agree with TRBD2. Trimming took 5 bases from V and 3 from J; bases not matched to a gene: 15. Germline assignment: CDR1 MDHEN and CDR2 SYDVKM. CDR3 length equals 19 residues. CDR3 DNA sequence: TGTGCCAGCAGTCCACTCGGGACTAGCGGGAGTTCGGGTGTCTACGAGCAGTACTTC. Protein product: CASSPLGTSGSSGVYEQYF.

This clonotype was detected ten times or more. The chain couples TRBV29-1 to TRBJ2-1, with D possibly being TRBD1 or TRBD2 (5 bases each). The ends were cut back, 6 bases at V and 0 bases at J, with 15 bases in the middle. CDR1 is SQVTM and CDR2 is ANQGSEA in the germline V gene. The CDR3 consists of 15 residues. As DNA, the CDR3 is TGCAGCGTGGGAGACAGATTCCTCTCCTACAATGAGCAGTTCTTC. Translating it yields CSVGDRFLSYNEQFF.

In this sample, this clonotype turned up many times. The J gene is TRBJ1-6, the V gene TRBV19, with 9 bases identical to TRBD1. V was pared by 6 bases and J by 9 bases, with 6 bases of the junction left unmatched. Looked up from germline, CDR1 is LNHDA and CDR2 is SQIVND (reference sequence). The CDR3 has 14 amino acids. DNA for the CDR3: TGTGCCAGTAGCGACCGACAGGGGGGTTCACCCCTCCACTTT. Its protein is CASSDRQGGSPLHF.

In this sample, this clonotype turned up a few times. V is TRBV28 and J is TRBJ1-1, with D hard to call. Germline V gene sequence: CDR1 MDHEN, CDR2 SYDVKM. The CDR3 runs to 15 residues. The ends were cut back, 8 bases at V and 0 bases at J, with 16 bases in the middle. The CDR3 DNA reads TGTGCCAGCGAACACACACGGAACTTGAACACTGAAGCTTTCTTT. It is translated as CASEHTRNLNTEAFF. Complete variable domain (other parts from reference TRBV28 and TRBJ1-1): DVKVTQSSRYLVKRTGEKVFLECVQDMDHENMFWYRQDPGLGLRLIYFSYDVKMKEKGDIPEGYSVSREKKERFSLILESASTNQTSMYLCASEHTRNLNTEAFFGQGTRLTVV.

Ten or more counts support this clonotype. This sequence joins TRBV28 and TRBJ2-3; 11 nucleotides agree with TRBD2. The CDR3 has 13 amino acids. The V gene end was trimmed by 11 bases and the J gene end by 2 bases; junction bases not matched to a gene: 3. Germline lookup yields CDR1 MDHEN and CDR2 SYDVKM. CDR3 protein: CAVAGGPTDTQYF. The DNA for the CDR3 is TGTGCCGTAGCGGGAGGGCCCACAGATACGCAGTATTTT.

Many counts were recorded for this clonotype. V is TRBV20-1 and J is TRBJ2-5; the match to TRBD2 covers 11 bases. CDR3 length: 15 residues. From germline, CDR1 is DFQATT and CDR2 SNEGSKA (reference sequence). J was trimmed by 7 bases and V by 3 bases; bases with no gene match: 10. The DNA of the CDR3 is TGCAGTGCTAGTACGCTAGCGGGAGGTTACGGGACCCAGTACTTC. Protein sequence: CSASTLAGGYGTQYF.

This clonotype was recorded many times. The V gene is TRBV28, the J gene TRBJ2-7; 13 positions match TRBD2. Germline V gives CDR1 MDHEN, CDR2 SYDVKM. V shed 6 bases and J 3 bases; nucleotides not matched to a gene: 5. The CDR3 is made up of 15 amino acids. For the CDR3, the DNA is TGTGCCAGCAGGATGACTAGCGGGAGGAACTACGAGCAGTACTTC. Translating gives CASRMTSGRNYEQYF.